The 8 T cell receptor beta chains below all came from one sample that was sequenced in a study of T cell responses to AZD1222 COVID-19 vaccine. TCRdb keeps only in-frame clones here, not all; method: immunoSEQ multiplex PCR. The data contain around 110,000 clones, more than 85% of them singletons. The source material was peripheral blood, sampled on day 0 of AZD1222 vaccination. The receptors were gathered from an adult in good health.

The chain carries TRBV28 and TRBJ2-3, with D possibly TRBD2 on 6 matching bases. Trimming shortened V by 3 bases and J by 2 bases, and 15 bases separated the two germline ends. Germline V gene sequence: CDR1 MDHEN, CDR2 SYDVKM. The CDR3 has 16 amino acids. CDR3 in amino acids: CASSFGFGSNTDTQYF. CDR3 DNA: TGTGCCAGCAGTTTTGGATTCGGGAGCAACACAGATACGCAGTATTTT.

The chain couples TRBV30 to TRBJ1-3; D gene unclear. Per the germline V gene, CDR1 is GTSNPN and CDR2 is SVGIG (reference sequence). This CDR3 spans 13 amino acids. V was clipped by 3 bases and J by 0 bases, with 6 bases between them. CDR3 coding DNA: TGTGCCTGGAGAGCCCACTCTGGAAACACCATATATTTT. Translated: CAWRAHSGNTIYF.

V is TRBV9 and J is TRBJ1-6; TRBD1 matches 8 bases. Per germline, CDR1 SGDLS and CDR2 YYNGEE. Trimming removed 4 bases from V and 4 bases from J; junction bases left unmatched: 7. The CDR3 length is 16 residues. The CDR3 sequence: CASSPRQGSYNSPLHF. The CDR3 bases are TGTGCCAGCAGCCCCCGACAGGGGTCATATAATTCACCCCTCCACTTT.

This rearrangement joins TRBV9 to TRBJ1-2, with D possibly being TRBD1 (5 bases). Germline V gene data show CDR1 as SGDLS and CDR2 as YYNGEE. V lost 0 bases to trimming and J lost 4 bases, with 13 bases between them. The CDR3 contains 15 residues. CDR3 protein: CASSVDGWGTYGYTF. The CDR3 DNA sequence: TGTGCCAGCAGCGTAGATGGATGGGGGACCTATGGCTACACCTTC.

This chain joins TRBV5-4 and TRBJ2-1; unclear D gene. Trimming took off 3 bases at V and 4 bases at J, with 14 bases between the two ends. Germline values: CDR1 SGHNT, CDR2 YYREEE (reference sequence). This CDR3 region has 15 residues. CDR3 DNA sequence: TGTGCCAGCAGCTATGGGTTGCCCGCATACAATGAGCAGTTCTTC. Encoded protein: CASSYGLPAYNEQFF. The full variable domain, completed using reference TRBV5-4 and TRBJ2-1, is ETGVTQSPTHLIKTRGQQVTLRCSSQSGHNTVSWYQQALGQGPQFIFQYYREEENGRGNFPPRFSGLQFPNYSSELNVNALELDDSALYLCASSYGLPAYNEQFFGPGTRLTVL.

The J gene is TRBJ2-1, the V gene TRBV24-1, with 14 bases lining up with TRBD2. The germline CDR1 and CDR2 sequences are KGHDR and SFDVKD. This CDR3 has 17 residues. V lost 2 bases and J lost 7; bases outside the gene matches: 6. The CDR3 DNA sequence: TGTGCCACCAGTGATTGGGGACTAGCGGGAGATGGGAATGAGCAGTTCTTC. This sequence encodes CATSDWGLAGDGNEQFF.

This clone came up once. The chain uses TRBV19 and TRBJ1-1; D may be TRBD1 (5 bases). The V gene's germline CDR1 is LNHDA and CDR2 SQIVND (reference sequence). The CDR3 has 13 residues. V lost 9 bases, J lost 3 bases, and 14 bases lay in between. CDR3 residues: CASQTVGHTEAFF. Here the CDR3 DNA reads TGTGCCAGCCAGACAGTTGGACACACTGAAGCTTTCTTT.

This rearrangement joins TRBV7-8 to TRBJ2-7, with 8 bases lining up with TRBD1. The CDR3 has 15 residues. Losses at the gene ends were 1 base for V and 1 base for J; bases not matched to a gene: 3. Germline CDR1 is SGHVS and CDR2 is FQNEAQ. The CDR3 DNA follows: TGTGCCAGCAGCTTAGGACAGGGGTTATCCTACGAGCAGTACTTC. Residues: CASSLGQGLSYEQYF.